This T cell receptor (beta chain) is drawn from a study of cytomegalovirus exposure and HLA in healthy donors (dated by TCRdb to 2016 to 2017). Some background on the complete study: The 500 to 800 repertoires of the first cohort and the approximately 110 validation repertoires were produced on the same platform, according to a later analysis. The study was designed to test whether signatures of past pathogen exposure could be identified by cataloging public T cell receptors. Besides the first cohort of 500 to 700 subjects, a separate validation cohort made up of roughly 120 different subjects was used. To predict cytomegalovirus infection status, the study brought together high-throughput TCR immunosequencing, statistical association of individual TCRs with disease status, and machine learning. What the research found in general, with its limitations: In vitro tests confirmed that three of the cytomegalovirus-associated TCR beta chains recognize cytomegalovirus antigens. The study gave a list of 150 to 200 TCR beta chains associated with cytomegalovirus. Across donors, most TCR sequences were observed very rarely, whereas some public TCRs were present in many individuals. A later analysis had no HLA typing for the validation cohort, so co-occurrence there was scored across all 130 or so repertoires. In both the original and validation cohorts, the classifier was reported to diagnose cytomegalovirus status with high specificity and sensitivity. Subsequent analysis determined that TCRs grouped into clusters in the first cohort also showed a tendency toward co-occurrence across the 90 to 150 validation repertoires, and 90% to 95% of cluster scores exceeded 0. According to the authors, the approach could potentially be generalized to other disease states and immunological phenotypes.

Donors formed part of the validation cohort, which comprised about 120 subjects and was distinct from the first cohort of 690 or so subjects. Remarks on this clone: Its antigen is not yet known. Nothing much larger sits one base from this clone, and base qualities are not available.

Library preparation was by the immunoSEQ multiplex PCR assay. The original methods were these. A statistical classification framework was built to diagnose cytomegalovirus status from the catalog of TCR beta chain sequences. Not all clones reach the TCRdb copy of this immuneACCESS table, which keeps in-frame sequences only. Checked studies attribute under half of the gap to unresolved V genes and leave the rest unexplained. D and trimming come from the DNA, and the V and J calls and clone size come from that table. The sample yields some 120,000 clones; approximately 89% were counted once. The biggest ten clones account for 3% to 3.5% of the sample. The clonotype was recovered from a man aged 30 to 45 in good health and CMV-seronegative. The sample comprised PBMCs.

The base sequence is TGTGCCAGCAGCTTAGGAGGGGCGGGGGGCTACGAGCAGTACTTC. Its protein reads: CASSLGGAGGYEQYF. The chain is made from TRBV11-2 and TRBJ2-7; 8 junctional bases match TRBD2. CDR1 is given as SGHAT and CDR2 as FQNNGV, both from the germline V gene. Taken from cysteine to phenylalanine, the CDR3 has 15 residues. The DNA shown is the 45-base CDR3, in frame from base 1. V and J are trimmed by 1 base and 3 bases, and the gene matches miss 5 bases of the junction.